The T cell receptor beta chain described here comes from a study of cytomegalovirus exposure and HLA in healthy donors. Study background: The same platform as the approximately 660 first-cohort repertoires was used for the 120 validation repertoires, a later analysis reported. General study points: In vitro data verified three CMV-associated chains as specific for CMV antigens. More than 150 TCR beta chains were listed as cytomegalovirus-associated. Across donors, most TCRs were seen rarely, yet some public ones were widespread.

The assay was immunoSEQ multiplex PCR, and TCRdb's table has in-frame clones only and misses some. The data contain tens of thousands of clones, approximately 94% of them seen just once; the ten biggest clones take up about 1%. Remarks on this clone: The target antigen is unknown.

Germline CDR1 and CDR2: SGHAT and FQNNGV. The CDR3 contains 15 residues. V trimming: 3 bases; J trimming: 4 bases; junction bases outside the gene matches: 9. J is TRBJ2-7 and V is TRBV11-2; TRBD2 matches at 7 bases. The receptor comes from a woman younger than 45 in good health and CMV-seropositive. The sequencing input was PBMCs. This CDR3 reads CASSFSGTTHYEQYF. CDR3 nucleotide sequence: TGTGCCAGCAGCTTCTCCGGGACTACCCATTACGAGCAGTACTTC.